This T cell receptor beta chain was sequenced during a study of blood T cell repertoires in COVID-19. Sequencing was performed with immunoSEQ multiplex PCR; in TCRdb, only in-frame clones are kept and a portion is missing. The repertoire consists of over 25,000 clones, with about 90% occurring once and the leading ten covering 15% to 20%. Germline V gene sequence: CDR1 WNHNN, CDR2 SYGVQD (reference sequence). The J segment lost 4 bases and the V segment lost 10 bases, leaving 14 bases of the junction unmatched. The CDR3 length is 16 residues. The TCR originated in a man between 65 and 80 years old with acute or convalescent COVID-19. Material for sequencing was peripheral blood. The V call is TRBV10-1, the J call TRBJ2-5; TRBD2 aligns across 11 bases. The CDR3 coding sequence is TGCGCCATTCCCTCCAAATTAGCGGGAGGGCCAGAGACCCAGTACTTC. Its protein is CAIPSKLAGGPETQYF.